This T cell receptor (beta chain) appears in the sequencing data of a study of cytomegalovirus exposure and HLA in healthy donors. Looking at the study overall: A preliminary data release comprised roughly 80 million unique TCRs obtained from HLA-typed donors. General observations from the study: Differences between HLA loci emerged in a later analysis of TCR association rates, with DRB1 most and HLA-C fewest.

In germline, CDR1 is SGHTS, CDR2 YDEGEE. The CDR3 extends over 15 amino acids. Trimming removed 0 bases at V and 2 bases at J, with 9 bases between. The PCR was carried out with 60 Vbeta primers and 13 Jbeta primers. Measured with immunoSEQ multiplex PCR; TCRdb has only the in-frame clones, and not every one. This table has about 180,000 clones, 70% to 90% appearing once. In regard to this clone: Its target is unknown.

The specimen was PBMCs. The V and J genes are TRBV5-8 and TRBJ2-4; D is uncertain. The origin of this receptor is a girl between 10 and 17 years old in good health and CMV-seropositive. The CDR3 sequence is CASSLDGSSKNIQYF. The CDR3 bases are TGTGCCAGCAGCTTGGATGGTAGTTCCAAAAACATTCAGTACTTC.